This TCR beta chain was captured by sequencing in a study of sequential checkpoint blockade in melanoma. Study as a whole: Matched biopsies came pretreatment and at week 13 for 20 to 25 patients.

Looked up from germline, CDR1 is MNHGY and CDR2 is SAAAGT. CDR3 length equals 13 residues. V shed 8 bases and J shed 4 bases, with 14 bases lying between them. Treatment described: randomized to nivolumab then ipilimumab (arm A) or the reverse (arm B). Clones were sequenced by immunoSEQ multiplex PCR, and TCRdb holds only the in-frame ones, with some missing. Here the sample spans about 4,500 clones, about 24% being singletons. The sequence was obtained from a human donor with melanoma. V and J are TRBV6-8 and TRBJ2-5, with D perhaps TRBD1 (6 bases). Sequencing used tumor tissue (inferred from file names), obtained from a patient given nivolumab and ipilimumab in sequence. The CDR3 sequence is CASERGFRETQYF. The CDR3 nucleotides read TGTGCCAGCGAAAGGGGGTTTCGAGAGACCCAGTACTTC.